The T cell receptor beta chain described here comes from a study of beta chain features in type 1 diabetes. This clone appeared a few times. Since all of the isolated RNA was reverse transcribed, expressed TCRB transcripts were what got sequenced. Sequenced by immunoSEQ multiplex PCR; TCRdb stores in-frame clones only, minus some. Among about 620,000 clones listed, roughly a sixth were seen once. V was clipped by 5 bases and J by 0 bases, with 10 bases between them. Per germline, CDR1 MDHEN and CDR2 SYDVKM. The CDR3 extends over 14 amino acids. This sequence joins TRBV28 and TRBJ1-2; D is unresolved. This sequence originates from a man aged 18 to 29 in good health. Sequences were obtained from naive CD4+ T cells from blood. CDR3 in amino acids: CASSLPGANYGYTF. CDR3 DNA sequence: TGTGCCAGCAGTCTCCCGGGAGCTAACTATGGCTACACCTTC.